The clone carrying this T cell receptor (beta chain) was seen at least ten times. This specimen belongs to a study of T cells in Graves' hyperthyroidism and ophthalmopathy. J lost 2 bases, V lost 7 bases, and 13 bases had no gene match. CDR3 size: 16 residues. The V gene's germline CDR1 is SNHLY and CDR2 FYNNEI. TCR beta CDR3 sequences were amplified from RNA transcripts. An initial round of RT-PCR targeting the TCR CDR3 relied on the HTBI primer set. TCRdb independently ran MiXCR on the multiplex PCR reads; one entry per CDR3 protein. The sample carries roughly 500,000 distinct CDR3 sequences, around 43% recorded once.

The receptor's source is an adult woman with Graves' disease, either hyperthyroidism or ophthalmopathy (not recorded which). The sequenced material came from peripheral blood or thyroid tissue (not recorded which). The chain joins TRBV2 to TRBJ2-5, with 7 bases matching TRBD2. The CDR3 sequence: CASTPGTTPPQETQYF. The CDR3 region has the DNA TGTGCCAGCACCCCAGGGACTACTCCGCCTCAAGAGACCCAGTACTTC.